The present T cell receptor beta chain was sequenced within a study of T cell repertoires in cytomegalovirus infection. Whole-study context: Based on public TCR beta signatures, there were indications of CMV infection and of a matching HLA type.

Study results and caveats: Summed public TCR beta family frequency identified CMV carriers bearing the relevant HLA. In two of eight donors, the top clonotype was HLA-C-restricted CMV-specific.

On this clonotype: Its antigen is unknown.

The CDR3 sequence is 18 residues long. Trimming cost V 0 bases and J 6 bases; bases outside gene matches: 12. CDR1 is DFQATT and CDR2 is SNEGSKA in the germline V gene (reference sequence). TCRdb re-called the reads through MiXCR, storing one row per CDR3 protein. The data contain under 850,000 distinct CDR3 sequences, roughly a third of them singletons. The chain has TRBV20-1 and TRBJ2-2; 11 bases are shared with TRBD2. This sample comprised cultured PBMCs, obtained from culture after CMV antigen stimulation. The source is a human donor in good health (CMV status not recorded). Some clones in this sample may be carry-over from other donors' samples. The CDR3 sequence: CSARDPRTSGRDAGELFF. The CDR3, as DNA: TGCAGTGCTAGAGATCCGCGGACTAGCGGGCGGGACGCCGGGGAGCTGTTTTTT.